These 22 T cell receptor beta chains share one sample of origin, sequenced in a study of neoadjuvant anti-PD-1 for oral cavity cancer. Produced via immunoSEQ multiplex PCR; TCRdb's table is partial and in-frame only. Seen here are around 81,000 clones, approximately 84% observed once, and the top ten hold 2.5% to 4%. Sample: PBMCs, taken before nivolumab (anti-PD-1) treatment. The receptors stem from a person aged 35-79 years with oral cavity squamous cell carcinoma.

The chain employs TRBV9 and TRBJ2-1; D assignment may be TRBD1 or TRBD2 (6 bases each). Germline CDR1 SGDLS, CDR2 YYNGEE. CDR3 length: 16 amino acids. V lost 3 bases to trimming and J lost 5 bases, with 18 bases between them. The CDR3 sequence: CASSDNREALDNEQFF. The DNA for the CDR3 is TGTGCCAGCAGCGACAACAGGGAGGCTCTGGACAATGAGCAGTTCTTC.

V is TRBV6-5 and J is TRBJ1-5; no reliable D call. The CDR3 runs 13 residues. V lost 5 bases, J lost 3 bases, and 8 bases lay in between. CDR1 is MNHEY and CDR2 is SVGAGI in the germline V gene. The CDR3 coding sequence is TGTGCCAGCAGTAAGAGTTACAATCAGCCCCAGCATTTT. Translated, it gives CASSKSYNQPQHF.

The CDR3 region has the DNA TGTGCCAGCAGCTTAAATTCGGGACTAGCGGGAGATACGCAGTATTTT. Its protein product is CASSLNSGLAGDTQYF. The chain combines TRBV27 with TRBJ2-3, with 12 bases fitting TRBD2. The CDR3 covers 16 residues. Trimming cost V 6 bases and J 5 bases; bases outside gene matches: 9. The germline V gene has CDR1 MNHEY and CDR2 SMNVEV (reference sequence).

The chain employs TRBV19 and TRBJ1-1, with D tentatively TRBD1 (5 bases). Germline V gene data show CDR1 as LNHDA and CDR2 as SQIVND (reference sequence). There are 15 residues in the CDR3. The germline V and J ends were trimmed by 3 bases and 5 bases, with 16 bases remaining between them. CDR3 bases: TGTGCCAGTAGTATCGGAGGGTATGGGGGAACTGAAGCTTTCTTT. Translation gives CASSIGGYGGTEAFF.

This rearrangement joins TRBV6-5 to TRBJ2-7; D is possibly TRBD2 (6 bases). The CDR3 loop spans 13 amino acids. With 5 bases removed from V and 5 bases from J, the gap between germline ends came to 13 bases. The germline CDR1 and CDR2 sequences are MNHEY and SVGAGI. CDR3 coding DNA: TGTGCCAGCAGTGCGGGGCCGAGGGACGAGCAGTACTTC. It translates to CASSAGPRDEQYF.

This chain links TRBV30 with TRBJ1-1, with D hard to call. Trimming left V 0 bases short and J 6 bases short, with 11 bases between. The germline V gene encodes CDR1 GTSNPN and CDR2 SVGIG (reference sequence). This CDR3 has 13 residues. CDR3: CAWSVTSGAEAFF. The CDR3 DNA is TGTGCCTGGAGTGTAACCAGCGGCGCTGAAGCTTTCTTT.

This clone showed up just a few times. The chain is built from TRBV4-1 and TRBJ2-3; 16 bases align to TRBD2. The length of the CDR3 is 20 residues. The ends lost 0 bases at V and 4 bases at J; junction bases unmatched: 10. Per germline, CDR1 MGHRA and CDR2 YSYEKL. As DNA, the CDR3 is TGCGCCAGCAGCCAAGATCTCGGGACTAGCGGGAGGGCCGTTCCAGATACGCAGTATTTT. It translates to CASSQDLGTSGRAVPDTQYF.

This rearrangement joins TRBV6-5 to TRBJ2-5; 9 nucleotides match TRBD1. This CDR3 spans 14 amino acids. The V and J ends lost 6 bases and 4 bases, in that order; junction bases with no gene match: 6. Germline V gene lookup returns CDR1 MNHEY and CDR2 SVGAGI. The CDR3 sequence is CASRTTGGGETQYF. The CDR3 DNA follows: TGTGCCAGCAGAACCACAGGGGGCGGAGAGACCCAGTACTTC.

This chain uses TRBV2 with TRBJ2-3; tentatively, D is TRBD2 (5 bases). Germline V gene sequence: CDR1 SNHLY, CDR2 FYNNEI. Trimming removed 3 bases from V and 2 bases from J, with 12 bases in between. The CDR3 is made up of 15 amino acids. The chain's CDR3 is CASSEVLANTDTQYF. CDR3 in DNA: TGTGCCAGCAGTGAGGTCCTAGCCAACACAGATACGCAGTATTTT.

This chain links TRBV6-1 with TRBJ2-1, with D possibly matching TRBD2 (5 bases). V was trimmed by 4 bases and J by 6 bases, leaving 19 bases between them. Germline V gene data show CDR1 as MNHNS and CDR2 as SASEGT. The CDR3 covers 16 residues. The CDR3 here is CASSGLSGNPSNEQFF. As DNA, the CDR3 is TGTGCCAGCAGTGGCCTTTCGGGAAACCCGAGCAATGAGCAGTTCTTC.

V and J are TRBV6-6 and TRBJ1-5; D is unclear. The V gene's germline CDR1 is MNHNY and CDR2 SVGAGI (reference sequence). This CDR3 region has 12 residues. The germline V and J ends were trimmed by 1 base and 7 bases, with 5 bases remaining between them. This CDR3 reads CASSYLSQPQHF. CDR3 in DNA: TGTGCCAGCAGTTACTTAAGCCAGCCCCAGCATTTT.

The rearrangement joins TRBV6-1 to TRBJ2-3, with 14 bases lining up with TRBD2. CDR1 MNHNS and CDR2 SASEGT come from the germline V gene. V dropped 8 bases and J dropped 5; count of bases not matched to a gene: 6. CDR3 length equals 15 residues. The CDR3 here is CASRIGLAGGDTQYF. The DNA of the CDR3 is TGTGCCAGCCGCATCGGACTAGCGGGGGGAGATACGCAGTATTTT.

CDR3 sequence (DNA): TGTGCCAGCAGCTTAAGCCCTAACTATGGCTACACCTTC. Translating gives CASSLSPNYGYTF. V is TRBV7-8 and J is TRBJ1-2; no clear D gene. There are 13 residues in the CDR3. Between the trimmed V and J ends, which lost 2 bases and 0 bases, there was a span of 4 bases. Germline V lookup: CDR1 SGHVS, CDR2 FQNEAQ.

The CDR3 bases are TGTGCCAGCAGCCCCGGGGGTAGCGGGATTTACGATGAGCAGTTCTTC. Translating gives CASSPGGSGIYDEQFF. This rearrangement joins TRBV7-3 to TRBJ2-1; 8 nucleotides match TRBD2. Germline V lookup: CDR1 SGHTA, CDR2 FQGTGA. The CDR3 is made up of 16 amino acids. The V gene end was trimmed by 5 bases and the J gene end by 8 bases; junction bases not matched to a gene: 14.

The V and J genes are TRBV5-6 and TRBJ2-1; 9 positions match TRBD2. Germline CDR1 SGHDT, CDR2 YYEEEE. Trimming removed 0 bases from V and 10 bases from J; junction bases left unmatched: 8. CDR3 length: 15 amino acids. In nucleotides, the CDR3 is TGTGCCAGCAGCTTGGCCGCTGCGGGAGGGTTGGAGCAGTTCTTC. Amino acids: CASSLAAAGGLEQFF.

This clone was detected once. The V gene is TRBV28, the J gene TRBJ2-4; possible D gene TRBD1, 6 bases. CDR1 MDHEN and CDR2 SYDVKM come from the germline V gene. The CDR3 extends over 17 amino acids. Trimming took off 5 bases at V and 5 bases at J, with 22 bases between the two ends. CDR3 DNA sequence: TGTGCCAGCAGTCCGACTAAACAGGGCTACTCTCAAAACATTCAGTACTTC. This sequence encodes CASSPTKQGYSQNIQYF.

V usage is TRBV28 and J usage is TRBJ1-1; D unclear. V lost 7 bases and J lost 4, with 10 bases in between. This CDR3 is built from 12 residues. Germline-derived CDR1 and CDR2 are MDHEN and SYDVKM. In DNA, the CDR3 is TGTGCCAGCACCAACTGGGGCACTGAAGCTTTCTTT. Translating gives CASTNWGTEAFF. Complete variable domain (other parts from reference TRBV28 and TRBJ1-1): DVKVTQSSRYLVKRTGEKVFLECVQDMDHENMFWYRQDPGLGLRLIYFSYDVKMKEKGDIPEGYSVSREKKERFSLILESASTNQTSMYLCASTNWGTEAFFGQGTRLTVV.

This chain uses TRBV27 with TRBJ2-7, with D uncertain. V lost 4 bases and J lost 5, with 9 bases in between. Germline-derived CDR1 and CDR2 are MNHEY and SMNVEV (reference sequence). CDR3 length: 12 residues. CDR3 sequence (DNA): TGTGCCAGCAGTTCGGTCCCCAACGAGCAGTACTTC. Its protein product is CASSSVPNEQYF.

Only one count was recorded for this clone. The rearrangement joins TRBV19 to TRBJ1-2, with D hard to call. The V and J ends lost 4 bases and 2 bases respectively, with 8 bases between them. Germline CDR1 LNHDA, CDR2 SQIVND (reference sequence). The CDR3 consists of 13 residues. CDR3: CASSNGRNYGYTF. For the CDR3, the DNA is TGTGCCAGTAGTAACGGACGGAACTATGGCTACACCTTC. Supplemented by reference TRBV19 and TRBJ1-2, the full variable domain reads DGGITQSPKYLFRKEGQNVTLSCEQNLNHDAMYWYRQDPGQGLRLIYYSQIVNDFQKGDIAEGYSVSREKKESFPLTVTSAQKNPTAFYLCASSNGRNYGYTFGSGTRLTVV.

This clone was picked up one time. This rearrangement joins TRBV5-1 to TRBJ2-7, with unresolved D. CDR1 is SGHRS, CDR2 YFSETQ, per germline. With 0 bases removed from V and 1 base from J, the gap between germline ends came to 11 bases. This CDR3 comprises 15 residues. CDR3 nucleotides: TGCGCCAGCAGCTTGGGTACATCTAGGTCCTACGAGCAGTACTTC. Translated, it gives CASSLGTSRSYEQYF.

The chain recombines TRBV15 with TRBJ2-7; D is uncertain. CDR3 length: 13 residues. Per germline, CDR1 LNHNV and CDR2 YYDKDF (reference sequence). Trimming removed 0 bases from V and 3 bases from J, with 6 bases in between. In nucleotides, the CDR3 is TGTGCCACCAGCAGAGATAAAATCTACGAGCAGTACTTC. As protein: CATSRDKIYEQYF.

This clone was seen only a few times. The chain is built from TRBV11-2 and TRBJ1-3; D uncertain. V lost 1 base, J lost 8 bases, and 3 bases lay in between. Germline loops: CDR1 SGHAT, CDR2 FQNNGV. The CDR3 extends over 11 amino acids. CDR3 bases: TGTGCCAGCAGCTTAGCCTACACCATATATTTT. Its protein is CASSLAYTIYF.